This T cell receptor beta chain was recorded in a study of CD8+ T cells in alopecia areata. Study information: It was roughly 7-11-week-old female C3H/HeJ mice that received skin from 6-12-month-old C3H/HeJ graft donors with spontaneous alopecia.

The study's findings and limits: Among the cells sequenced in scalp samples are also the resident alphabeta T cells of normal skin. Alopecia totalis/universalis scalp especially showed more expanded CD8+ clones than normal scalp.

Cutaneous lymph nodes were pooled and cells sorted by CD4, CD8alpha, NKG2D, NKG2ACE and more. Germline V gene data show CDR1 as NSQYPW and CDR2 as LRSPGD (reference sequence). Germline trimming cut 1 base from V and 3 bases from J; bases unmatched to any gene: 2. The CDR3 contains 15 residues. This clone was recorded many times. Its target is not known. Each gene name is a mouse one. The read ends 4 residues shy of where the CDR3 ends; the end is completed using the germline J gene. Other nucleotide sequences in the sample specify the same CDR3. Reverse transcribed after extraction, RNA yielded cDNA as the sequencing template. Only in-frame clones appear in the TCRdb table, and some are missing; sequencing was by immunoSEQ multiplex PCR. Observed in the sample are 290,000 or so clones, none of them singletons.

Input material: CD4+ T cells sorted from a lymph node. This sequence joins TRBV1 and TRBJ2-1; 8 nucleotides line up with TRBD2. The clonotype originates from a C3H/HeJ mouse with alopecia areata. For this mouse line, the MHC haplotype is H2-k. The part of the CDR3 DNA that was read is TGCACCTGCAGTGCAGGGCTGGGGGGCTATGCT. It translates to CTCSAGLGGYA. Given in full, the CDR3 is CTCSAGLGGYAEQFF.